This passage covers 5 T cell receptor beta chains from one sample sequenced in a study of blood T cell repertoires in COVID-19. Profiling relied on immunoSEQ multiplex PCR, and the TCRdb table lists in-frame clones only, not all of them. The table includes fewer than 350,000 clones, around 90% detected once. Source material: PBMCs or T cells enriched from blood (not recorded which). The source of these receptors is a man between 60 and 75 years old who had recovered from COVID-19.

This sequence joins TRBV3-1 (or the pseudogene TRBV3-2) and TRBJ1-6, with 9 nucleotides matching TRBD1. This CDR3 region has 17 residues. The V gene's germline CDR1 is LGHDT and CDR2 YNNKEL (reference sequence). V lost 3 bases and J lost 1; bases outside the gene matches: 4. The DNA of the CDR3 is TGTGCCAGCAGCCAGCAGGACAGGGGTTCCTATAATTCACCCCTCCACTTT. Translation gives CASSQQDRGSYNSPLHF.

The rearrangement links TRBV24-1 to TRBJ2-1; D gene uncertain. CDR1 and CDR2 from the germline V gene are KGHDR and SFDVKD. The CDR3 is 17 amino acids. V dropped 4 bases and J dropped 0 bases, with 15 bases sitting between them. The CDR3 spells CATSDQRGTGSYNEQFF. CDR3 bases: TGTGCCACCAGTGACCAGCGAGGTACCGGCTCCTACAATGAGCAGTTCTTC.

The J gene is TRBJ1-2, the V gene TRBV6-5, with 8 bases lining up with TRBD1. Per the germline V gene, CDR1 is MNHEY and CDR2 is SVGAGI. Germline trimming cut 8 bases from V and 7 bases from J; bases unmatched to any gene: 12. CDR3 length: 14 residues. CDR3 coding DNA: TGTGCCAGCTGCCGCGACAGGGGAACGGGTGGCTACACCTTC. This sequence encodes CASCRDRGTGGYTF.

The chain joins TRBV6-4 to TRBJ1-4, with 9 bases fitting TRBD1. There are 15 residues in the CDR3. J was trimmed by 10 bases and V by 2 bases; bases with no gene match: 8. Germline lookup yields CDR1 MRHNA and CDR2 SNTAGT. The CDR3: CASSDRRDRVGKLFF. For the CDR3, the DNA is TGTGCCAGCAGTGACCGCCGGGACAGGGTTGGAAAACTGTTTTTT.

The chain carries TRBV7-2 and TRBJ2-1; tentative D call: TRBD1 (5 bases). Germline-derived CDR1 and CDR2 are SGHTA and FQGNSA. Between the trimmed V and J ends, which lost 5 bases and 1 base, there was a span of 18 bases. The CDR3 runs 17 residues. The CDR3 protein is CASSPQSTQGSYNEQFF. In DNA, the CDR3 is TGTGCCAGCAGCCCCCAGAGCACCCAGGGTTCCTACAATGAGCAGTTCTTC.